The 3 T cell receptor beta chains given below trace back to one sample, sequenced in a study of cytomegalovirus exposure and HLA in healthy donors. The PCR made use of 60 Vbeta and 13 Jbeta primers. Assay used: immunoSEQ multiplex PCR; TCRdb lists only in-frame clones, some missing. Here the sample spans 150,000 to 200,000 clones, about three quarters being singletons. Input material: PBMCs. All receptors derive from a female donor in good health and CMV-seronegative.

The CDR3 DNA reads as TGTGCCAGCAGCATCCTACAGGGCTCCTACGAGCAGTACTTC. It is translated as CASSILQGSYEQYF. This chain links TRBV7-8 with TRBJ2-5, with a possible D match to TRBD1 (6 bases). The end of the DNA aligns better with TRBJ2-7, so the J call may be wrong. The CDR3 spans 14 residues. Germline V CDR1 and CDR2: SGHVS, FQNEAQ.

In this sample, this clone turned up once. The CDR3 spells CASRQGNNQPQHF. Here the CDR3 DNA reads TGCGCCAGCAGACAGGGGAACAATCAGCCCCAGCATTTT. J is TRBJ1-5 and V is TRBV5-1; TRBD1 matches 7 bases. From germline, CDR1 is SGHRS and CDR2 YFSETQ. V trimming: 5 bases; J trimming: 3 bases; junction bases outside the gene matches: 2. The CDR3 totals 13 residues.

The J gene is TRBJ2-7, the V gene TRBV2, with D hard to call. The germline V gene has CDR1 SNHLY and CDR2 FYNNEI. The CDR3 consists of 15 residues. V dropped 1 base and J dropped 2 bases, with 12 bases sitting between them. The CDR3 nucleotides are TGTGCCAGCAGTGAAGTCGAACGGCTAGCCTACGAGCAGTACTTC. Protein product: CASSEVERLAYEQYF.